The 7 T cell receptor beta chains below come from one sample, sequenced in a study of shared clonotypes between healthy human individuals (TCRdb year 2020). The library was built by means of the immunoSEQ multiplex PCR assay. TCRdb limited this immuneACCESS table to in-frame rearrangements with V and J called. A share of clones is missing; checked studies link under half to unresolved V genes, and the rest is unexplained. The sample table holds some 2,500,000 clones, of which around 90% were seen once. The ten top clones hold about 0.36% of the sample. Sequencing was performed on naive CD4+ T cells from PBMCs. The label giving this sample's cell subset or site can be read as: CD45RA+ positively selected. All receptors come from a man aged 18 to 35 in good health. Some clones in this sample may be carry-over from other donors' samples.

The chain carries TRBV5-1 and TRBJ1-1; D possibly corresponds to TRBD1 (6 bases). Looked up from germline, CDR1 is SGHRS and CDR2 is YFSETQ. CDR3 size: 18 residues. With 0 bases removed from V and 7 bases from J, the gap between germline ends came to 25 bases. The CDR3 here is CASSLAPSGAEHVREAFF. CDR3 in DNA: TGCGCCAGCAGCTTGGCCCCATCAGGGGCCGAGCATGTTCGTGAAGCTTTCTTT.

J is TRBJ2-3 and V is TRBV6-1; no definite D call. Trimming took off 3 bases at V and 1 base at J, with 8 bases between the two ends. Germline loops: CDR1 MNHNS, CDR2 SASEGT. This CDR3 region has 14 residues. The CDR3 coding sequence is TGTGCCAGCAGTGATGGGCCCCGCACAGATACGCAGTATTTT. This encodes CASSDGPRTDTQYF.

The chain couples TRBV28 to TRBJ1-2; D may be TRBD1 (6 bases). This CDR3 region has 18 residues. V lost 7 bases, J lost 2 bases, and 26 bases lay in between. CDR1 is MDHEN, CDR2 SYDVKM, per germline. Here the CDR3 reads CASTPLGGGRAGNYGYTF. As DNA, the CDR3 is TGTGCCAGCACTCCATTAGGGGGAGGAAGGGCTGGGAACTATGGCTACACCTTC.

V is TRBV5-1 and J is TRBJ1-3; possibly TRBD1 for D (6 bases). Germline CDR1 SGHRS, CDR2 YFSETQ. The CDR3 covers 15 residues. Trimming took 0 bases from V and 3 from J, leaving 10 bases between them. The CDR3 region is CASSLAGAIGNTIYF. In DNA form, the CDR3 reads TGCGCCAGCAGCTTGGCAGGGGCGATTGGAAACACCATATATTTT.

This chain connects TRBV4-3 to TRBJ2-2; no definite D call. The CDR3 extends over 16 amino acids. With 1 base removed from V and 3 bases from J, the gap between germline ends came to 12 bases. Germline assignment: CDR1 LGHNA and CDR2 YSLEER. This chain's CDR3 is CASSQVALPHTGELFF. As DNA, the CDR3 is TGCGCCAGCAGCCAAGTGGCCCTCCCCCACACCGGGGAGCTGTTTTTT.

The CDR3 sequence is CASSPEGLIQETQYF. The DNA for the CDR3 is TGCGCCAGCAGCCCGGAAGGTCTGATCCAAGAGACCCAGTACTTC. The gene calls are TRBV5-1 and TRBJ2-5; D gene uncertain. CDR1 and CDR2 (germline): SGHRS, YFSETQ. V was cut by 4 bases and J by 1 base, with 14 bases left in between. This CDR3 comprises 15 residues.

The CDR3 DNA sequence: TGCGCCAGCAGCTTGTTCAGGGCGGACACTGAAGCTTTCTTT. Its protein product is CASSLFRADTEAFF. The rearrangement links TRBV5-1 to TRBJ1-1, with D maybe TRBD1 (5 bases). CDR3 length: 14 amino acids. CDR1 and CDR2 from the germline V gene are SGHRS and YFSETQ. V was trimmed by 1 base and J by 3 bases, leaving 10 bases between them.